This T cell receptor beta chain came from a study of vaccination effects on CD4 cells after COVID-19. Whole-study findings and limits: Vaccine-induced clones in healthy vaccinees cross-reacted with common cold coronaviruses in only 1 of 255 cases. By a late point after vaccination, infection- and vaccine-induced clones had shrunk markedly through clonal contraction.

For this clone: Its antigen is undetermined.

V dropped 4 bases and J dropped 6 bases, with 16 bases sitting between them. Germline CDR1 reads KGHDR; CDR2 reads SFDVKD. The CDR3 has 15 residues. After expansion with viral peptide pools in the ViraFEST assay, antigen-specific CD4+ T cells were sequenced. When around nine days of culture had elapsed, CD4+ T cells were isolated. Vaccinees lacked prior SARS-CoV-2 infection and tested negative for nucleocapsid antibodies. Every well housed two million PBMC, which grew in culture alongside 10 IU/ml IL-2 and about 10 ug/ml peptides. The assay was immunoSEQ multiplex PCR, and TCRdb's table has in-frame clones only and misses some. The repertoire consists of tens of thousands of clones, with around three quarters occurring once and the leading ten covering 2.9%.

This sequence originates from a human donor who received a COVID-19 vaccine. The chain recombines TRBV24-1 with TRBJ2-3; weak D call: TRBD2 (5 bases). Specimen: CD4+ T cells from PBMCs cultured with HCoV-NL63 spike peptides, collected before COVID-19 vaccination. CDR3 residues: CATSEPGIPTDTQYF. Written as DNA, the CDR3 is TGTGCCACCAGTGAGCCCGGGATCCCTACCGATACGCAGTATTTT.